Included here is one T cell receptor beta chain sequence, with context. In the authors' workflow: How many nucleated cells were present was estimated from reference gene primer amplification. Only in-frame clones appear in the TCRdb table, and some are missing; sequencing was by immunoSEQ multiplex PCR. Clone size and the V and J calls come from that table; the DNA yielded D and trimming. The repertoire holds 400,000 to 500,000 clones, with just over 85% as singletons. CDR1 MGHDK and CDR2 SYGVNS come from the germline V gene. The CDR3 runs to 16 residues. Trimming took 4 bases from V and 8 from J; bases not matched to a gene: 13. These data belong to a study of blood T cell repertoires in COVID-19.

The sample comprised peripheral blood. The chain links TRBV25-1 to TRBJ2-3; 9 bases match TRBD2. This TCR derives from a woman aged 30 to 39 with active or convalescent COVID-19. In DNA, the CDR3 is TGTGCCAGCAGTGTTCTCGCGGGAGGGGCATCGGGTACGCAGTATTTT. Its translation: CASSVLAGGASGTQYF.